The 10 T cell receptor beta chains presented below share a single source sample, sequenced in a study. MiXCR, run by TCRdb on the 5' RACE reads, gives a single entry per CDR3 protein. There are tens of thousands of distinct CDR3 sequences in the sample; around 24% occur only once, and roughly 2.2% lies in the top ten. The sorted Tregs were CD4+CD25+CD127-/low cells. Source material: tumor-infiltrating Tregs sorted from the breast tumor. The source of these receptors is a female donor with breast cancer.

This clonotype was observed a handful of times. This CDR3 is CATSNPGNSNQPQHF. The CDR3 nucleotides are TGTGCCACCTCAAACCCAGGGAACAGCAATCAGCCCCAGCATTTT. The rearrangement joins TRBV15 to TRBJ1-5; tentative D call: TRBD1 (5 bases). V gave up 8 bases and J gave up 1 base, with 15 bases separating them. CDR3 length: 15 amino acids. Germline V gives CDR1 LNHNV, CDR2 YYDKDF (reference sequence).

This clonotype has just a few counts. V and J are TRBV4-3 and TRBJ2-1, with 8 bases matching TRBD2. The CDR3 runs 17 residues. The germline V gene encodes CDR1 LGHNA and CDR2 YSLEER. V lost 1 base to trimming and J lost 6 bases; unmatched junction nucleotides: 11. The CDR3 reads CASSQAVTSGRSNEQFF. The CDR3 DNA reads TGCGCCAGCAGCCAAGCCGTCACTAGCGGAAGGTCCAATGAGCAGTTCTTC.

This clonotype was recorded only once. Relative to the germline gene, one junction end is altered; a read error may explain this. The chain links TRBV5-1 to TRBJ2-7; 8 bases fit TRBD2. Germline values: CDR1 SGHRS, CDR2 YFSETQ. The CDR3 contains 18 residues. CDR3 sequence: CAGSLEPAGDSSSYEQYF. The CDR3 coding sequence is TGCGCCGGCAGCTTGGAACCAGCGGGGGATTCGAGCTCCTACGAGCAGTACTTC.

This sequence joins TRBV7-9 and TRBJ1-5; perhaps TRBD1 as D (5 bases). The V gene lost 6 bases and the J gene lost 6 bases, with 15 bases spanning the gap. The CDR3 length is 14 residues. The germline CDR1 and CDR2 sequences are SEHNR and FQNEAQ (reference sequence). The CDR3 loop is CASSRTDGGQPQHF. CDR3 DNA: TGTGCCAGCAGTCGAACGGACGGGGGTCAGCCCCAGCATTTT.

This clonotype was seen a handful of times. The chain is built from TRBV7-9 and TRBJ2-1, with D possibly matching TRBD1 (6 bases). Germline-derived CDR1 and CDR2 are SEHNR and FQNEAQ (reference sequence). The CDR3 totals 16 residues. The ends were cut back, 1 base at V and 1 base at J, with 11 bases in the middle. CDR3 sequence reads: CASSLDRAGSYNEQFF. The CDR3 nucleotides are TGTGCCAGCAGCTTAGACAGGGCCGGATCCTACAATGAGCAGTTCTTC.

This clonotype has just a few counts. The V and J genes are TRBV5-1 and TRBJ2-7; TRBD2 aligns across 7 bases. Germline V lookup: CDR1 SGHRS, CDR2 YFSETQ. This CDR3 has 15 amino acids. V was clipped by 0 bases and J by 0 bases; unmatched bases: 3. The CDR3: CASSLGLATSYEQYF. The CDR3 DNA is TGCGCCAGCAGCTTGGGACTAGCCACCTCCTACGAGCAGTACTTC. Full variable domain (remainder filled in from reference TRBV5-1 and TRBJ2-7): KAGVTQTPRYLIKTRGQQVTLSCSPISGHRSVSWYQQTPGQGLQFLFEYFSETQRNKGNFPGRFSGRQFSNSRSEMNVSTLELGDSALYLCASSLGLATSYEQYFGPGTRLTVT.

With respect to this clonotype: A much larger clone lies one base from this, so it may be a read error. This chain links TRBV7-9 with TRBJ1-2, with D possibly TRBD1 on 6 matching bases. The CDR3 length is 15 residues. V lost 6 bases and J 4 bases, leaving 18 bases between the germline ends. Germline CDR1 reads SEHNR; CDR2 reads FQNEAQ (reference sequence). This CDR3 is CASSRDRGATYGYTF. CDR3 DNA: TGTGCCAGCAGTCGCGACCGGGGGGCAACCTATGGCTACACCTTC.

The gene calls are TRBV7-9 and TRBJ2-1; 8 bases are shared with TRBD1. The trim removed 5 bases at V and 3 bases at J, leaving 6 bases unmatched. CDR3 length: 15 residues. Germline V CDR1 and CDR2: SEHNR, FQNEAQ (reference sequence). CDR3: CASSPRDRHYNEQFF. CDR3 sequence (DNA): TGTGCCAGCAGCCCCCGGGACAGGCACTACAATGAGCAGTTCTTC.

This clonotype was found a few times. The junction and the germline gene differ at one end; a read error may be behind it. This chain joins TRBV12-3 or TRBV12-4 and TRBJ1-2, with a possible D match to TRBD1 (6 bases). The CDR3 covers 13 residues. The CDR3 sequence is CASSSTGSYGYTF. The CDR3 region has the DNA TGTGCCAGCAGTTCCACAGGGTCCTATGGCTACACCTTT.

This clonotype was detected only once. The chain employs TRBV3-1 and TRBJ1-1; no clear D gene. Germline V CDR1 and CDR2: LGHDT, YNNKEL (reference sequence). This CDR3 is built from 16 residues. V gave up 1 base and J gave up 1 base, with 13 bases separating them. CDR3 sequence reads: CASSQALFRKNTEAFF. The CDR3 nucleotides are TGTGCCAGCAGCCAAGCCCTATTCAGGAAGAACACTGAAGCTTTCTTT.